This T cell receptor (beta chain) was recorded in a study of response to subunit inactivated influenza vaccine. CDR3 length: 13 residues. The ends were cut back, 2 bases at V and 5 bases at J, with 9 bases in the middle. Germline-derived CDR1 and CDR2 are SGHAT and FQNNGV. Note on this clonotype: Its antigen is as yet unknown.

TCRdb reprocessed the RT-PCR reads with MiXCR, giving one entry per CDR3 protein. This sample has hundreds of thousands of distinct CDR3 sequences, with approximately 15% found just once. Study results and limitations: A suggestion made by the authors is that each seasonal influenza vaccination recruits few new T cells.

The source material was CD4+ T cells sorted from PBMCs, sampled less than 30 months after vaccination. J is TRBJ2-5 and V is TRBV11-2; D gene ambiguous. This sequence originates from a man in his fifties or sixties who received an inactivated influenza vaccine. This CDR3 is CASSLNARETQYF. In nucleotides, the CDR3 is TGTGCCAGCAGCTTAAATGCTCGGGAGACCCAGTACTTC.